This T cell receptor beta chain derives from a study of cytomegalovirus exposure and HLA in healthy donors. Trimming pared 3 bases from V and 7 bases from J, leaving 13 bases between. Germline CDR1 and CDR2: LNHNV and YYDKDF (reference sequence). There are 15 residues in the CDR3. The PCR made use of 60 Vbeta and 13 Jbeta primers. Original methodology: Later work found 65 million to 100 million unique TCR beta chains, with some 11 million shared. Assay used: immunoSEQ multiplex PCR; TCRdb lists only in-frame clones, some missing. V and J calls and clone size follow that table, whereas D and trimming were derived from the DNA. The sample carries over 200,000 clones, about 89% recorded once.

Input material: PBMCs. The TCR comes from a young woman in good health and CMV-seronegative. The chain is built from TRBV15 and TRBJ1-6, with D maybe TRBD1 (5 bases). Here the CDR3 reads CATSSQGAENSPLHF. CDR3 sequence (DNA): TGTGCCACCAGCAGTCAGGGTGCGGAGAATTCACCCCTCCACTTT.